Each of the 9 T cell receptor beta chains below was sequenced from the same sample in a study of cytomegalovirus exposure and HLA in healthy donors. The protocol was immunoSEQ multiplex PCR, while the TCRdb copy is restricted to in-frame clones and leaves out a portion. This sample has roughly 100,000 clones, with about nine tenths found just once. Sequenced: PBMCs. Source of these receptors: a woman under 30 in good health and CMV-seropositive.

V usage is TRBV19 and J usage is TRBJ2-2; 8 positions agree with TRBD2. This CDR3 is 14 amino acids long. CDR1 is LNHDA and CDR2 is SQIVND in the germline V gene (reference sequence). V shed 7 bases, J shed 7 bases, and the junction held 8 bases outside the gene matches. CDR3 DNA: TGTGCCAGTACCCCGGGACTAGAAGTCGGGGAGCTGTTTTTT. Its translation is CASTPGLEVGELFF.

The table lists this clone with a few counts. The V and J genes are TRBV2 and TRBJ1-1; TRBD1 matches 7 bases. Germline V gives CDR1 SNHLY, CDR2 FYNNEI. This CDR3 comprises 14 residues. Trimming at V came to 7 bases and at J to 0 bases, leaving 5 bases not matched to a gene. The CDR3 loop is CASTTGQVNTEAFF. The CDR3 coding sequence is TGTGCCAGCACCACAGGACAGGTGAACACTGAAGCTTTCTTT. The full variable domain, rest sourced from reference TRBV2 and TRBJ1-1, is EPEVTQTPSHQVTQMGQEVILRCVPISNHLYFYWYRQILGQKVEFLVSFYNNEISEKSEIFDDQFSVERPDGSNFTLKIRSTKLEDSAMYFCASTTGQVNTEAFFGQGTRLTVV.

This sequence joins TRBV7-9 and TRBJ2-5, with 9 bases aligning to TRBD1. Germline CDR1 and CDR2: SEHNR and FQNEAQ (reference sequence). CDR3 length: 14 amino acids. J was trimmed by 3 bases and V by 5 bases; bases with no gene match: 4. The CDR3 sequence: CASSARDREETQYF. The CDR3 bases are TGTGCCAGCAGCGCCCGGGACAGGGAAGAGACCCAGTACTTC.

The CDR3 nucleotides read TGTGCCAGCAGCTCAGGGGTTGGCGAGACCCAGTACTTC. It translates to CASSSGVGETQYF. V is TRBV7-7 and J is TRBJ2-5; perhaps TRBD1 as D (6 bases). CDR3 size: 13 residues. The germline V gene encodes CDR1 SSHAT and CDR2 FNYEAQ (reference sequence). Trimming cost V 4 bases and J 5 bases, with 11 bases left between them.

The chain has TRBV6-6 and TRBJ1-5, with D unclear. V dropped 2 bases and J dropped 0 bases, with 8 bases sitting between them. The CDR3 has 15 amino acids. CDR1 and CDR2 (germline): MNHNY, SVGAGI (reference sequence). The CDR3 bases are TGTGCCAGCAGTTACGTGGAGTATAGCAATCAGCCCCAGCATTTT. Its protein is CASSYVEYSNQPQHF.

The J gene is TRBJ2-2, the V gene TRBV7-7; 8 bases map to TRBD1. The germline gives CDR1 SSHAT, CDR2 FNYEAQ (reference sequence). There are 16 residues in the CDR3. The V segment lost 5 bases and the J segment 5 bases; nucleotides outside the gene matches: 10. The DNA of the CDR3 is TGTGCCAGCAGCGACGATGACAGGGGTGAGACCGGGGAGCTGTTTTTT. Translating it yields CASSDDDRGETGELFF.

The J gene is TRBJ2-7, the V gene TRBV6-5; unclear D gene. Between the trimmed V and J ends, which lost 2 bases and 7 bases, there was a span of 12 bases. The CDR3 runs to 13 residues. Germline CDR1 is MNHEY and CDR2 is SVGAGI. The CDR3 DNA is TGTGCCAGCAGTTACGGCGACGACTTGGAGCAGTACGTC. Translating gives CASSYGDDLEQYV.

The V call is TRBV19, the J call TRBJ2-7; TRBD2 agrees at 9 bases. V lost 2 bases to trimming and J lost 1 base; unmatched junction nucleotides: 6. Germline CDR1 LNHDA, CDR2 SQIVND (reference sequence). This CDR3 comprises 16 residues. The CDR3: CASSITSGGPSYEQYF. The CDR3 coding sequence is TGTGCCAGTAGTATAACCAGCGGGGGGCCTTCCTACGAGCAGTACTTC.

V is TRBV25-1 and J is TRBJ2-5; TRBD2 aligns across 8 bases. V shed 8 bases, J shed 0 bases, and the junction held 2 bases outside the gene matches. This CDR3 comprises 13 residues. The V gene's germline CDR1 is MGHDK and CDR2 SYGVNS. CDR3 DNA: TGTGCCAGCGATAGCGGGGACCAAGAGACCCAGTACTTC. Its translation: CASDSGDQETQYF.